These 21 T cell receptor beta chains originate from one sample sequenced in a study of early T cells in non-severe SARS-CoV-2 infection. MiXCR, applied by TCRdb to the 5' RACE reads, yields one record per CDR3 protein. Here the sample spans 70,000 or so distinct CDR3 sequences, roughly an eighth being singletons. The source material was whole blood. The receptors were sampled from an adult who was a healthcare worker with PCR-confirmed SARS-CoV-2 infection or an uninfected control (not recorded which).

The rearrangement uses TRBV29-1 and TRBJ2-7, with D perhaps given as TRBD1 or TRBD2 (7 bases each). The CDR3 extends over 12 amino acids. Germline V gene sequence: CDR1 SQVTM, CDR2 ANQGSEA. Trimming cost V 6 bases and J 6 bases, with 15 bases left between them. CDR3: CSVGGTAVEQYF. For the CDR3, the DNA is TGCAGCGTGGGGGGGACAGCCGTCGAGCAGTACTTC.

This clonotype was seen at least ten times. The chain recombines TRBV5-4 with TRBJ1-6; 8 nucleotides match TRBD1. This CDR3 comprises 14 residues. V shed 4 bases, J shed 7 bases, and the junction held 4 bases outside the gene matches. Germline V gene lookup returns CDR1 SGHNT and CDR2 YYREEE (reference sequence). For the CDR3, the DNA is TGTGCCAGCAGCGGACAGGGCGGGAATTCACCCCTCCACTTT. Encoded protein: CASSGQGGNSPLHF.

This clonotype appeared many times. V gene TRBV19 combines with J gene TRBJ2-6; no definite D call. Trimming removed 4 bases from V and 0 bases from J, with 10 bases in between. The CDR3 length is 16 residues. Germline-derived CDR1 and CDR2 are LNHDA and SQIVND (reference sequence). The CDR3 sequence: CASSNLRSSGANVLTF. CDR3 nucleotides: TGTGCCAGTAGTAATTTAAGGTCCTCTGGGGCCAACGTCCTGACTTTC. Full variable domain (outside the CDR3, taken from reference TRBV19 and TRBJ2-6): DGGITQSPKYLFRKEGQNVTLSCEQNLNHDAMYWYRQDPGQGLRLIYYSQIVNDFQKGDIAEGYSVSREKKESFPLTVTSAQKNPTAFYLCASSNLRSSGANVLTFGAGSRLTVL.

This clonotype has just a few counts. The chain combines TRBV20-1 with TRBJ2-7; D is perhaps TRBD1 (6 bases). Trimming shortened V by 5 bases and J by 2 bases, and 10 bases separated the two germline ends. CDR1 and CDR2 (germline): DFQATT, SNEGSKA (reference sequence). This CDR3 comprises 12 residues. As DNA, the CDR3 is TGCAGTGCTTACCAGGGGACCTACGAGCAGTACTTC. Amino acid sequence: CSAYQGTYEQYF.

This clonotype appeared a few times. This chain uses TRBV7-9 with TRBJ1-1, with D uncertain. Trimming cost V 2 bases and J 2 bases, with 6 bases left between them. In germline, CDR1 is SEHNR, CDR2 FQNEAQ (reference sequence). CDR3 length: 13 residues. The CDR3 reads CASSLLINTEAFF. DNA of the CDR3: TGTGCCAGCAGCTTATTAATCAACACTGAAGCTTTCTTT.

This clonotype was counted ten times or more. The rearrangement uses TRBV7-9 and TRBJ1-6; no firm D call. With 5 bases removed from V and 5 bases from J, the gap between germline ends came to 7 bases. This CDR3 contains 13 residues. Germline V gives CDR1 SEHNR, CDR2 FQNEAQ (reference sequence). CDR3 residues: CASSTKNNSPLHF. The CDR3, as DNA: TGTGCCAGCAGCACCAAGAATAATTCACCCCTCCACTTT.

Ten or more counts support this clonotype. V usage is TRBV12-3 or TRBV12-4 and J usage is TRBJ1-2; TRBD1 might be the D (5 bases). There are 15 residues in the CDR3. The germline V and J ends were trimmed by 0 bases and 4 bases, with 12 bases remaining between them. The DNA of the CDR3 is TGTGCCAGCAGTTTAGCGCTGGCGACAGCCTATGGCTACACCTTC. Translating it yields CASSLALATAYGYTF.

The rearrangement links TRBV12-3 or TRBV12-4 to TRBJ2-3; either TRBD1 or TRBD2 may supply D (5 bases each). V was shortened by 6 bases and J by 0 bases, with 13 bases between the two germline ends. This CDR3 has 15 amino acids. CDR3 nucleotide sequence: TGTGCCAGCAGCCAGGGACGGTTAAGCACAGATACGCAGTATTTT. This translates into CASSQGRLSTDTQYF.

This clonotype appeared many times. The V and J genes are TRBV20-1 and TRBJ1-2; possibly TRBD1 for D (5 bases). The CDR3 covers 13 residues. Germline lookup yields CDR1 DFQATT and CDR2 SNEGSKA (reference sequence). Deletions cut 2 bases from V and 3 bases from J, with 10 bases between. The CDR3 reads CSARFGTDYGYTF. CDR3 coding DNA: TGCAGTGCTAGATTTGGGACTGACTATGGCTACACCTTC.

The V call is TRBV5-1, the J call TRBJ2-6, with a tentative D call TRBD1 (5 bases). Germline CDR1 and CDR2: SGHRS and YFSETQ. This CDR3 region has 18 residues. The germline V and J ends were trimmed by 7 bases and 6 bases, with 26 bases remaining between them. As DNA, the CDR3 is TGCGCCAGCTCCCCGGCCAGGGCAGGGTTGTACGAGGCCAACGTCCTGACTTTC. Amino acid sequence: CASSPARAGLYEANVLTF.

This clonotype was detected many times. The chain recombines TRBV28 with TRBJ1-2, with TRBD1 identical over 9 bases. Germline V lookup: CDR1 MDHEN, CDR2 SYDVKM. The J segment lost 0 bases and the V segment lost 3 bases, leaving 8 bases of the junction unmatched. This CDR3 comprises 17 residues. The CDR3 DNA reads as TGTGCCAGCAGTTTCGGCGGGACAGGGCCAACTAACTATGGCTACACCTTC. Protein sequence: CASSFGGTGPTNYGYTF.

In its sample, this clonotype was seen many times. The gene calls are TRBV28 and TRBJ2-1; 10 nucleotides match TRBD2. The CDR3 is 15 amino acids. J was trimmed by 0 bases and V by 5 bases; bases with no gene match: 1. Germline CDR1 is MDHEN and CDR2 is SYDVKM. The CDR3 reads CASSPSGSSYNEQFF. The CDR3 DNA sequence: TGTGCCAGCAGTCCTAGCGGGAGCTCCTACAATGAGCAGTTCTTC.

This clonotype was detected many times. The chain couples TRBV11-2 to TRBJ2-1; TRBD2 agrees at 8 bases. Trimming at V came to 5 bases and at J to 0 bases, leaving 3 bases not matched to a gene. CDR3 length equals 15 residues. Germline V gene lookup returns CDR1 SGHAT and CDR2 FQNNGV. CDR3 amino acids: CASSPRGVSYNEQFF. The CDR3 nucleotides read TGTGCCAGCAGCCCGCGGGGGGTCTCCTACAATGAGCAGTTCTTC. Complete variable domain (other parts from reference TRBV11-2 and TRBJ2-1): EAGVAQSPRYKIIEKRQSVAFWCNPISGHATLYWYQQILGQGPKLLIQFQNNGVVDDSQLPKDRFSAERLKGVDSTLKIQPAKLEDSAVYLCASSPRGVSYNEQFFGPGTRLTVL.

The sample holds many counts of this clonotype. V usage is TRBV20-1 and J usage is TRBJ1-1; 8 nucleotides line up with TRBD1. J lost 4 bases, V lost 0 bases, and 4 bases had no gene match. This CDR3 region has 14 residues. CDR1 and CDR2 from the germline V gene are DFQATT and SNEGSKA (reference sequence). The CDR3 protein is CSARDGQGSTEAFF. The CDR3 nucleotides read TGCAGTGCTAGAGATGGACAGGGTAGCACTGAAGCTTTCTTT.

This clonotype was picked up a small number of times. The chain couples TRBV12-3 or TRBV12-4 to TRBJ1-2, with no clear D. The CDR3 spans 13 residues. The ends were cut back, 3 bases at V and 8 bases at J, with 13 bases in the middle. In DNA form, the CDR3 reads TGTGCCAGCAGTTTGTCGGAGGAGCGGGGCTACACCTTC. This encodes CASSLSEERGYTF.

This clonotype was picked up many times. The chain recombines TRBV6-1 with TRBJ2-1; TRBD2 might be the D (6 bases). The CDR3 runs 13 residues. Germline CDR1 reads MNHNS; CDR2 reads SASEGT. The V end was cut by 7 bases, the J end by 9 bases, with 16 bases between. CDR3: CASTLGGLSEQFF. The CDR3 nucleotides read TGTGCCAGCACCCTGGGGGGTCTCAGTGAGCAGTTCTTC.

This clonotype was seen many times. This rearrangement joins TRBV7-6 to TRBJ2-2, with D unresolved. The CDR3 has 13 amino acids. Germline CDR1 reads SGHVS; CDR2 reads FNYEAQ. Trimming took 5 bases from V and 6 from J, leaving 10 bases between them. In DNA, the CDR3 is TGTGCCAGCAGCCTTGGTGGATCCGGGGAGCTGTTTTTT. This sequence encodes CASSLGGSGELFF.

This clonotype was recorded at least ten times. The V call is TRBV20-1, the J call TRBJ2-1, with 11 bases aligning to TRBD1. The germline V gene has CDR1 DFQATT and CDR2 SNEGSKA (reference sequence). V shed 7 bases and J 9 bases; nucleotides not matched to a gene: 17. The CDR3 has 16 amino acids. The chain's CDR3 is CSVNPRDRGFSGEQFF. The DNA of the CDR3 is TGCAGTGTCAACCCCCGGGACAGGGGGTTTTCGGGTGAGCAGTTCTTC.

Comments on this clonotype: At one end the junction does not follow the germline gene, possibly because of a read error. V usage is TRBV7-8 and J usage is TRBJ1-3; no definite D call. CDR1 is SGHVS, CDR2 FQNEAQ, per germline. This CDR3 is 14 amino acids long. Here the CDR3 reads CASSSLTRERQIHF. CDR3 nucleotides: TGTGCCAGCAGCTCCCTCACTAGGGAGAGACAAATCCATTTT.

As to this clonotype: No conserved phenylalanine or tryptophan ends this CDR3, so it is likely a read error. This chain connects TRBV9 to TRBJ2-7, with 10 bases matching TRBD1. The V segment lost 4 bases and the J segment 4 bases; nucleotides outside the gene matches: 8. Germline V CDR1 and CDR2: SGDLS, YYNGEE. The CDR3 covers 15 residues. CDR3 residues: CASSPTGTGVYEQYS. The CDR3 region has the DNA TGTGCCAGCAGCCCCACCGGGACAGGGGTTTACGAGCAGTACTCC.

The chain has TRBV7-2 and TRBJ2-7; 7 bases map to TRBD2. This CDR3 comprises 17 residues. With 2 bases clipped from V and 4 bases from J, the junction kept 14 bases outside the gene matches. Germline CDR1 and CDR2: SGHTA and FQGNSA. CDR3 region: CASSLPRVAGRGYEQYF. CDR3 in DNA: TGTGCCAGCAGCTTACCCCGGGTAGCGGGTCGCGGGTACGAGCAGTACTTC.